One sample yielded the 14 T cell receptor beta chains listed below, sequenced in a study of early T cells in non-severe SARS-CoV-2 infection (dated by TCRdb to 2020 to 2023). Library prep was done by 5' RACE. These reads were obtained on a NextSeq 500. TCRdb trimmed the raw reads at Q25, called clones with MiXCR and kept productive beta chains. Here each entry gathers all rows of one CDR3 protein and keeps the most common genes and DNA. The sample yields over 50,000 distinct CDR3 sequences; 11% were counted once. Over 1.5% of the sample is in the top ten clones. Specimen: whole blood. The receptor set was obtained from an adult who was a healthcare worker with PCR-confirmed SARS-CoV-2 infection or an uninfected control (not recorded which).

Ten or more counts support this clonotype. Written as DNA, the CDR3 is TGCGCCAGCAGCTTGGTAGGCAGCCAAGAGACCCAGTACTTC. Its translation: CASSLVGSQETQYF. The rearrangement joins TRBV5-1 to TRBJ2-5; D call uncertain. This CDR3 has 14 amino acids. Per germline, CDR1 SGHRS and CDR2 YFSETQ. Trimming removed 0 bases from V and 1 base from J, with 7 bases in between. Full variable domain (rest looked up from reference TRBV5-1 and TRBJ2-5): KAGVTQTPRYLIKTRGQQVTLSCSPISGHRSVSWYQQTPGQGLQFLFEYFSETQRNKGNFPGRFSGRQFSNSRSEMNVSTLELGDSALYLCASSLVGSQETQYFGPGTRLLVL.

This clonotype was seen ten or more times. The chain joins TRBV20-1 to TRBJ2-2; D may match TRBD1 or TRBD2 (6 bases each). CDR1 and CDR2 (germline): DFQATT, SNEGSKA (reference sequence). The CDR3 contains 17 residues. V was trimmed by 0 bases and J by 5 bases, leaving 19 bases between them. In DNA, the CDR3 is TGCAGTGCTAGAGACCTCCTTCGGGGGCCGGAGACCGGGGAGCTGTTTTTT. Residues: CSARDLLRGPETGELFF.

This clonotype was picked up many times. Sequence at one end of the junction differs from germline and may be a read error. This chain links TRBV7-8 with TRBJ2-5; D ambiguous. The CDR3 length is 15 residues. Germline V gene lookup returns CDR1 SGHVS and CDR2 FQNEAQ. CDR3 amino acids: CASSPPDGLTWIRNF. The CDR3 DNA is TGTGCCAGCAGCCCGCCGGACGGTCTTACCTGGATTAGGAACTTC.

This clonotype appeared many times. V gene TRBV7-2 combines with J gene TRBJ1-4, with D possibly matching TRBD1 (5 bases). Trimming stripped 8 bases from V and 1 base from J, with 14 bases between. The germline CDR1 and CDR2 sequences are SGHTA and FQGNSA. The CDR3 covers 15 residues. CDR3 DNA sequence: TGTGCCAGCCGGAGGGGACTAGGAACTAATGAAAAACTGTTTTTT. Amino acids: CASRRGLGTNEKLFF.

This clonotype has a handful of counts. This rearrangement joins TRBV6-1 to TRBJ2-4; D remains ambiguous. Trimming cost V 3 bases and J 5 bases, with 11 bases left between them. The CDR3 is made up of 14 amino acids. Germline V gives CDR1 MNHNS, CDR2 SASEGT. As DNA, the CDR3 is TGTGCCAGCAGTGAGCAACTAAGGCAAAACATTCAGTACTTC. Protein sequence: CASSEQLRQNIQYF.

This clonotype came up many times. This sequence joins TRBV7-2 and TRBJ2-4; no firm D call. V lost 1 base to trimming and J lost 7 bases, with 5 bases between them. Per germline, CDR1 SGHTA and CDR2 FQGNSA. The CDR3 runs to 12 residues. CDR3 amino acids: CASSLEGNIQYF. DNA for the CDR3: TGTGCCAGCAGCTTAGAGGGCAACATTCAGTACTTC.

This clonotype was detected many times. The V gene is TRBV9, the J gene TRBJ1-6; 7 positions match TRBD1. J lost 0 bases, V lost 4 bases, and 10 bases had no gene match. The CDR3 consists of 18 residues. Germline assignment: CDR1 SGDLS and CDR2 YYNGEE. CDR3 nucleotides: TGTGCCAGCAGCCCGGCGGAGGGGGCTGGCTCCTATAATTCACCCCTCCACTTT. It codes for CASSPAEGAGSYNSPLHF.

This chain joins TRBV2 and TRBJ1-1; D remains unclear. This CDR3 is 16 amino acids long. Trimming left V 6 bases short and J 0 bases short, with 17 bases between. The germline CDR1 and CDR2 sequences are SNHLY and FYNNEI. The CDR3 DNA follows: TGTGCCAGCAGCCTACCCCAGGAGGGAATGAACACTGAAGCTTTCTTT. Protein product: CASSLPQEGMNTEAFF.

In this sample, this clonotype turned up a few times. The chain has TRBV7-6 and TRBJ2-3, with D maybe TRBD2 (6 bases). Germline CDR1 reads SGHVS; CDR2 reads FNYEAQ. This CDR3 comprises 13 residues. The V end was cut by 1 base, the J end by 12 bases, with 14 bases between. The CDR3 DNA is TGTGCCAGCAGCTTAGTGGAGGGCCGGCGCCAGTATTTT. It translates to CASSLVEGRRQYF.

This clonotype has a handful of counts. The genes are TRBV7-8 and TRBJ1-2; weak D call: TRBD1 (6 bases). Germline V gives CDR1 SGHVS, CDR2 FQNEAQ. This CDR3 is built from 14 residues. Trimming removed 5 bases from V and 4 bases from J, with 14 bases in between. The CDR3 sequence: CASSPYGGLYGYTF. The CDR3 DNA reads TGTGCCAGCAGCCCCTACGGGGGGCTCTATGGCTACACCTTC.

This clonotype was seen repeatedly, ten times or more. This chain connects TRBV12-2 to TRBJ2-7; the table names TRBD2, a call not compared with the DNA. TRBV12-2 has pseudogene status. The CDR3 runs to 14 residues. CDR3 residues: CASRLGLGLNEQYF. CDR3 bases: TGTGCAAGTCGCTTGGGACTAGGGTTGAACGAGCAGTACTTC.

The sample holds many counts of this clonotype. This sequence joins TRBV27 and TRBJ2-7, with 7 nucleotides matching TRBD1. The V segment lost 3 bases and the J segment 7 bases; nucleotides outside the gene matches: 12. The CDR3 loop spans 15 amino acids. Germline V gene sequence: CDR1 MNHEY, CDR2 SMNVEV (reference sequence). The CDR3 here is CASSFGEQGIGEQYF. The CDR3, as DNA: TGTGCCAGCAGTTTCGGGGAACAGGGGATTGGGGAGCAGTACTTC.

A single count supports this clonotype. This could be a read error, since a much larger clone is one nucleotide away. This chain joins TRBV6-1 and TRBJ1-5; D is undetermined. Germline CDR1 MNHNS, CDR2 SASEGT. V was clipped by 10 bases and J by 7 bases, with 14 bases between them. This CDR3 contains 12 residues. CDR3 region: CANNLSLQPQHF. The CDR3 DNA sequence: TGTGCCAACAATTTATCCCTGCAGCCCCAGCATTTT.

In this sample, this clonotype turned up many times. The chain carries TRBV6-6 and TRBJ2-1; D is perhaps TRBD2 (7 bases). From germline, CDR1 is MNHNY and CDR2 SVGAGI (reference sequence). The CDR3 sequence is 19 residues long. Trimming removed 5 bases from V and 8 bases from J, with 31 bases in between. For the CDR3, the DNA is TGTGCCAGCAGTGGACAGAAGCGGGGACTTAATCGGGGTAGGGATGAGCAGTTCTTC. This gives the protein CASSGQKRGLNRGRDEQFF.